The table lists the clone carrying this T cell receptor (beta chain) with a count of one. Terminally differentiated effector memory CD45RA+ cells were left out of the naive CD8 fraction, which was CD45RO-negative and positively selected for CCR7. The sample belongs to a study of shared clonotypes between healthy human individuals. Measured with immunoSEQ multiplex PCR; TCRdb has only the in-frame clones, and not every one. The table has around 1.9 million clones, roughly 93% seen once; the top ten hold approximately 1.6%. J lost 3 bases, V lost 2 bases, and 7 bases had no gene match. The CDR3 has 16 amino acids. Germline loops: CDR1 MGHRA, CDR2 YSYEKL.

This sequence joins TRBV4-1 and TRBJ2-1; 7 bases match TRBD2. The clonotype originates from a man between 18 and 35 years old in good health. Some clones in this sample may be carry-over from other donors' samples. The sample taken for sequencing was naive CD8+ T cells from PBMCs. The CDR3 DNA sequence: TGCGCCAGCAGCCAAAACGGCGGGAGTAGCTACAATGAGCAGTTCTTC. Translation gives CASSQNGGSSYNEQFF.